This entry concerns a single T cell receptor beta chain. No antigen is known for it. Enrollment shut out patients with autoimmune disease history or systemic immunosuppression. This sample was included in a study of OX40 agonist ivuxolimab in advanced cancers. General study results and limits: Averaged across samples, CD8+ T cells carried more expanded clones than CD4+ did.

Some clones are missing from TCRdb's copy, which holds only in-frame ones; the method was immunoSEQ multiplex PCR. The sample shows tens of thousands of clones, approximately 81% of them seen only once. The germline V gene encodes CDR1 SNHLY and CDR2 FYNNEI. Germline trimming cut 6 bases from V and 5 bases from J; bases unmatched to any gene: 5. This CDR3 contains 13 residues. The TCR sequence derives from an adult with an advanced solid tumor such as melanoma, head and neck, liver or kidney cancer. The rearrangement joins TRBV2 to TRBJ2-7; 9 nucleotides agree with TRBD1. The sample in question was CD4+ or CD8+ T cells sorted from blood, obtained in a trial of the OX40 agonist ivuxolimab. The CDR3 DNA reads TGTGCCAGCAGGGGACAGGGCGACCACGAGCAGTACTTC. Translating gives CASRGQGDHEQYF.